One and the same sample provided the 19 T cell receptor beta chains below, sequenced in a study of long-term antiretroviral therapy in people with HIV. An immunoSEQ assay, version v3.0, was performed at survey level. Method: immunoSEQ multiplex PCR; TCRdb's copy keeps in-frame clones and lacks some. The repertoire includes some 25,000 clones, about 86% of them detected once, and approximately 15% sits in the top ten. This specimen was unsorted PBMCs, taken 1.2 years after starting antiretroviral therapy. The receptor set was obtained from a man aged 45 to 65 with HIV.

The gene calls are TRBV28 and TRBJ2-1, with D perhaps being TRBD1 or TRBD2 (5 bases each). V dropped 9 bases and J dropped 8 bases, with 23 bases sitting between them. Germline assignment: CDR1 MDHEN and CDR2 SYDVKM. This CDR3 spans 15 amino acids. CDR3 coding DNA: TGTGCCAGAGAGGTGGGGGACGGGGCGTGGGATGAGCAGTTCTTC. Its protein is CAREVGDGAWDEQFF.

The chain recombines TRBV27 with TRBJ1-1, with D unclear. Germline lookup yields CDR1 MNHEY and CDR2 SMNVEV (reference sequence). V was shortened by 4 bases and J by 3 bases, with 9 bases between the two germline ends. The CDR3 covers 13 residues. The CDR3 reads CASSSSRDTEAFF. In DNA form, the CDR3 reads TGTGCCAGCAGTTCTTCCCGGGACACTGAAGCTTTCTTT.

The chain has TRBV6-1 and TRBJ1-1, with 8 bases fitting TRBD1. Germline V gene lookup returns CDR1 MNHNS and CDR2 SASEGT. The J segment lost 5 bases and the V segment lost 6 bases, leaving 2 bases of the junction unmatched. CDR3 length: 12 amino acids. The CDR3 coding sequence is TGTGCCAGCAGCCGGACAGGGACTGAAGCTTTCTTT. Translated: CASSRTGTEAFF.

This sequence joins TRBV6-5 and TRBJ2-5; 12 bases fit TRBD1. CDR1 MNHEY and CDR2 SVGAGI come from the germline V gene. The V gene end was trimmed by 3 bases and the J gene end by 5 bases; junction bases not matched to a gene: 7. The length of the CDR3 is 16 residues. This CDR3 is CASSYRGQGARETQYF. The CDR3, as DNA: TGTGCCAGCAGTTATAGGGGACAGGGGGCTAGGGAGACCCAGTACTTC.

V usage is TRBV28 and J usage is TRBJ1-3, with D possibly being TRBD1 (5 bases). V dropped 4 bases and J dropped 0 bases, with 13 bases sitting between them. Per germline, CDR1 MDHEN and CDR2 SYDVKM. The CDR3 has 16 residues. CDR3 region: CASSSGGKSSGNTIYF. The CDR3 region has the DNA TGTGCCAGCAGTTCCGGGGGTAAGAGCTCTGGAAACACCATATATTTT.

The sample holds one count of this clone. The V gene is TRBV27, the J gene TRBJ1-6, with a tentative D call TRBD1 (5 bases). The germline CDR1 and CDR2 sequences are MNHEY and SMNVEV (reference sequence). V was clipped by 5 bases and J by 10 bases, with 18 bases between them. The CDR3 has 15 residues. The CDR3 loop is CASSGAAPGRSPLHF. The DNA of the CDR3 is TGTGCCAGCAGTGGGGCAGCTCCAGGGAGATCACCCCTCCACTTT.

The rearrangement links TRBV28 to TRBJ1-5, with TRBD1 matching over 8 bases. The V gene's germline CDR1 is MDHEN and CDR2 SYDVKM. The J segment lost 8 bases and the V segment lost 6 bases, leaving 9 bases of the junction unmatched. This CDR3 has 14 residues. CDR3 sequence: CASSPAGGKKPQHF. Here the CDR3 DNA reads TGTGCCAGCAGCCCTGCAGGGGGCAAAAAGCCCCAGCATTTT. The variable domain in full, with the rest retrieved from reference TRBV28 and TRBJ1-5, is DVKVTQSSRYLVKRTGEKVFLECVQDMDHENMFWYRQDPGLGLRLIYFSYDVKMKEKGDIPEGYSVSREKKERFSLILESASTNQTSMYLCASSPAGGKKPQHFGDGTRLSIL.

This clone turned up a few times. V gene TRBV7-9 combines with J gene TRBJ1-2; TRBD1 is a possible D gene (5 bases). Trimming removed 3 bases from V and 2 bases from J, with 10 bases in between. The CDR3 extends over 14 amino acids. Germline loops: CDR1 SEHNR, CDR2 FQNEAQ (reference sequence). CDR3 coding DNA: TGTGCCAGCAGCTTCGGGGGAACGAACTATGGCTACACCTTC. It encodes CASSFGGTNYGYTF.

The J gene is TRBJ2-1, the V gene TRBV2; D gene uncertain. The V gene's germline CDR1 is SNHLY and CDR2 FYNNEI. V was pared by 9 bases and J by 6 bases, with 6 bases between. CDR3 length equals 10 residues. CDR3: CASRTNEQFF. The CDR3, as DNA: TGTGCCAGTCGGACCAATGAGCAGTTCTTC.

The genes are TRBV6-4 and TRBJ2-6; 7 nucleotides line up with TRBD1. The CDR3 extends over 14 amino acids. Germline values: CDR1 MRHNA, CDR2 SNTAGT. Unmatched junction bases numbered 3, after V lost 8 bases and J lost 2 bases. CDR3 bases: TGTGCCAGCTCGACAGGGCCTGGGGCCAACGTCCTGACTTTC. This sequence encodes CASSTGPGANVLTF.

The chain employs TRBV4-2 and TRBJ2-6, with D unclear. CDR3 length: 16 amino acids. Germline-derived CDR1 and CDR2 are LGHNA and YNFKEQ. V lost 4 bases, J lost 0 bases, and 10 bases lay in between. CDR3 sequence reads: CASSLGQGSGANVLTF. The CDR3 DNA sequence: TGTGCCAGCAGCCTCGGGCAAGGCTCTGGGGCCAACGTCCTGACTTTC.

The chain is built from TRBV28 and TRBJ1-1; no clear D gene. The V and J ends lost 6 bases and 1 base respectively, with 12 bases between them. The V gene's germline CDR1 is MDHEN and CDR2 SYDVKM. The CDR3 sequence is 14 residues long. CDR3 nucleotides: TGTGCCAGCAGGCCGCAGGTTACGAACACTGAAGCTTTCTTT. Protein sequence: CASRPQVTNTEAFF.

CDR3 nucleotide sequence: TGTGCCATCAGTGAGTCGGTCAGCGCAATCCAGTACTTC. Translation: CAISESVSAIQYF. J is TRBJ2-5 and V is TRBV10-3; D unresolved. The CDR3 is 13 residues long. Germline values: CDR1 ENHRY, CDR2 SYGVKD. Deletions cut 0 bases from V and 10 bases from J, with 12 bases between.

The chain combines TRBV30 with TRBJ2-1; D is uncertain. CDR3 length: 14 residues. The ends were cut back, 4 bases at V and 2 bases at J, with 12 bases in the middle. Germline-derived CDR1 and CDR2 are GTSNPN and SVGIG (reference sequence). CDR3 residues: CAWIRSTPYNEQFF. The CDR3 region has the DNA TGTGCCTGGATCCGGTCGACGCCCTACAATGAGCAGTTCTTC.

V is TRBV19 and J is TRBJ2-7; D is ambiguous. CDR3 length: 13 residues. Per germline, CDR1 LNHDA and CDR2 SQIVND (reference sequence). The germline V and J ends were trimmed by 3 bases and 6 bases, with 12 bases remaining between them. CDR3 sequence reads: CASSIASGGEQYF. The CDR3 nucleotides read TGTGCCAGTAGTATCGCCAGTGGCGGCGAGCAGTACTTC.

This chain uses TRBV30 with TRBJ2-2; D gene ambiguous. Germline-derived CDR1 and CDR2 are GTSNPN and SVGIG (reference sequence). This CDR3 contains 15 residues. V was pared by 2 bases and J by 5 bases, with 15 bases between. The CDR3 nucleotides read TGTGCCTGGAGTCCCATGACGCGGCGGACCGGGGAGCTGTTTTTT. This encodes CAWSPMTRRTGELFF.

This clone appeared once. The rearrangement uses TRBV18 and TRBJ2-2; D unclear. Trimming removed 1 base at V and 5 bases at J, with 14 bases between. The germline V gene has CDR1 KGHSH and CDR2 LQKENI. The CDR3 spans 16 residues. In nucleotides, the CDR3 is TGTGCCAGCTCACCACTAGGTAACTGGGGAACCGGGGAGCTGTTTTTT. Residues: CASSPLGNWGTGELFF.

This clone was counted a single time. The J gene is TRBJ1-1, the V gene TRBV28; a possible D gene is TRBD1 (5 bases). Looked up from germline, CDR1 is MDHEN and CDR2 is SYDVKM. CDR3 size: 13 residues. The CDR3 nucleotides are TGTGGCACCAGGACACCCAGGAACACTGAAGCTTTCTTT. It specifies CGTRTPRNTEAFF. Drawing the rest from reference TRBV28 and TRBJ1-1, the complete variable domain is DVKVTQSSRYLVKRTGEKVFLECVQDMDHENMFWYRQDPGLGLRLIYFSYDVKMKEKGDIPEGYSVSREKKERFSLILESASTNQTSMYLCGTRTPRNTEAFFGQGTRLTVV.

Only a few counts were recorded for this clone. The chain recombines TRBV19 with TRBJ2-7; 10 nucleotides line up with TRBD1. CDR3 size: 14 residues. Per the germline V gene, CDR1 is LNHDA and CDR2 is SQIVND (reference sequence). Trimming cost V 7 bases and J 4 bases; bases outside gene matches: 7. This CDR3 is CASTPTGGIYEQYF. CDR3 in DNA: TGTGCCAGTACCCCGACAGGGGGCATATACGAGCAGTACTTC.